This TCR beta chain was identified during a study of blood T cells in healthy people across ages. Study at large: Capturing about one barcoded beta molecule per two T cells was achieved by template switching.

This clonotype was seen a few times. PCR was performed a second time for roughly 6 to 12 cycles using a sample-barcoded 5' primer and a J-beta primer mix. A template-switch adaptor with 12 random nucleotides tagged each cDNA molecule. TCRdb analysed the 5' RACE reads with MiXCR anew, one entry per CDR3 protein. The table shows around 2 million distinct CDR3 sequences, with roughly two fifths occurring only once. This CDR3 comprises 15 residues. V lost 3 bases to trimming and J lost 0 bases, with 11 bases between them. CDR1 and CDR2 (germline): ENHRY, SYGVKD. This sequence joins TRBV10-3 and TRBJ2-5; no firm D call. Sequenced sample: blood. The sequence derives from a human donor in good health. CDR3 protein: CAISEVLENQETQYF. In nucleotides, the CDR3 is TGTGCCATCAGTGAAGTTTTAGAGAACCAAGAGACCCAGTACTTC.